This T cell receptor (beta chain) was sequenced for a study of blood T cell repertoires in COVID-19. Study overall: Donors in the United States, Italy and Spain gave samples during acute or convalescent COVID-19.

The method was immunoSEQ multiplex PCR; TCRdb's version includes in-frame clones alone and lacks a portion of them. Among approximately 230,000 clones listed, almost 90% were seen once. The CDR3 is 13 residues long. V shed 6 bases, J shed 3 bases, and the junction held 4 bases outside the gene matches. The chain carries TRBV12-3 or TRBV12-4 and TRBJ2-7; TRBD2 matches at 8 bases. The source material was peripheral blood. The sequence came from a man aged 80 or over with acute or convalescent COVID-19. In DNA form, the CDR3 reads TGTGCCAGCAGACCCACTAGCGGCTACGAGCAGTACTTC. Amino acid sequence: CASRPTSGYEQYF.